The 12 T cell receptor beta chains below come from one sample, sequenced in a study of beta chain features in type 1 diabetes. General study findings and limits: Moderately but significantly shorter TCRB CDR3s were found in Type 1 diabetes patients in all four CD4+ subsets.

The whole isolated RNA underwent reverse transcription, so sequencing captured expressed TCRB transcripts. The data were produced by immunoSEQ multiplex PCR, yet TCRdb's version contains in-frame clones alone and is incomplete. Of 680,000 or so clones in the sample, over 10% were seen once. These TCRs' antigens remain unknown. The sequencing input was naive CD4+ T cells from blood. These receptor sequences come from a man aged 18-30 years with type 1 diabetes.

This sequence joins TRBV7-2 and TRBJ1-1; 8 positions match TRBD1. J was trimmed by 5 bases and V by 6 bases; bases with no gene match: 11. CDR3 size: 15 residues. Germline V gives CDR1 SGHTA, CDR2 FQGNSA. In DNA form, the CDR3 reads TGTGCCAGCAGGTTAAATCAGGGGGCCTGGACTGAAGCTTTCTTT. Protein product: CASRLNQGAWTEAFF. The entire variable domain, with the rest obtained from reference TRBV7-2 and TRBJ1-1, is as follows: GAGVSQSPSNKVTEKGKDVELRCDPISGHTALYWYRQSLGQGLEFLIYFQGNSAPDKSGLPSDRFSAERTGGSVSTLTIQRTQQEDSAVYLCASRLNQGAWTEAFFGQGTRLTVV.

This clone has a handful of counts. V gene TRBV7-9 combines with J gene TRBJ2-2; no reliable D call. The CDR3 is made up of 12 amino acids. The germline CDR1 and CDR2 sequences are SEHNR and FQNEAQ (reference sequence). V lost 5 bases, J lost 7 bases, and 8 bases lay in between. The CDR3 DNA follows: TGTGCCAGCAGCCCCAAGGGCGGGGAGCTGTTTTTT. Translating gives CASSPKGGELFF.

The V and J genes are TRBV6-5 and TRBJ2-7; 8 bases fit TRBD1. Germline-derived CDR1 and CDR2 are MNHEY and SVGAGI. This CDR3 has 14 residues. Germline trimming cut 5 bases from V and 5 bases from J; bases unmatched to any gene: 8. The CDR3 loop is CASSRDRPPNEQYF. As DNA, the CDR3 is TGTGCCAGCAGTCGGGACAGGCCCCCGAACGAGCAGTACTTC.

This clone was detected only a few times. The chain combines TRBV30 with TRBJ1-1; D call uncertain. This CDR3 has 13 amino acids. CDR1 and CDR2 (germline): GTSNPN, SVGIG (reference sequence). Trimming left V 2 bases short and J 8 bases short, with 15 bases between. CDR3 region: CAWSSQIDHEAFF. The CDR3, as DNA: TGTGCCTGGAGTTCACAGATTGACCACGAAGCTTTCTTT.

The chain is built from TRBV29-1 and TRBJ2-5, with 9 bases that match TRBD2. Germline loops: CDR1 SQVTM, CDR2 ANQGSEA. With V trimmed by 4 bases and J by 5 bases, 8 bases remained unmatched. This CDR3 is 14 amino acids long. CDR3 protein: CSVGAGGDVETQYF. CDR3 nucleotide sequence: TGCAGCGTTGGAGCGGGGGGCGATGTGGAGACCCAGTACTTC.

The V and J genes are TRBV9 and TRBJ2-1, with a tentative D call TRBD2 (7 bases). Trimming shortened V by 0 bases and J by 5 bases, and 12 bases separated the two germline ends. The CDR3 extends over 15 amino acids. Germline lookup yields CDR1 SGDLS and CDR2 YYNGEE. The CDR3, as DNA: TGTGCCAGCAGCGTAGTTGCGGGGGCTAACAATGAGCAGTTCTTC. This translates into CASSVVAGANNEQFF.

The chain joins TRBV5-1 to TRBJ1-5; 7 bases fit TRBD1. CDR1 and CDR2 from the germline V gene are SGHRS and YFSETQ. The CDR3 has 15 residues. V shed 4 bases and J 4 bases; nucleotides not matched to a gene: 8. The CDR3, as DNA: TGCGCCAGCAGCCCAACCGGGACAGCTAATCAGCCCCAGCATTTT. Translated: CASSPTGTANQPQHF.

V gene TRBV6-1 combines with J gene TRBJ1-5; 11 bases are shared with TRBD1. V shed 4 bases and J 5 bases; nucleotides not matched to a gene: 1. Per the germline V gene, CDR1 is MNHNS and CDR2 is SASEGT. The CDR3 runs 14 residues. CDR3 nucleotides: TGTGCCAGCAGTGCGGGACAGGGGGATCAGCCCCAGCATTTT. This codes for CASSAGQGDQPQHF.

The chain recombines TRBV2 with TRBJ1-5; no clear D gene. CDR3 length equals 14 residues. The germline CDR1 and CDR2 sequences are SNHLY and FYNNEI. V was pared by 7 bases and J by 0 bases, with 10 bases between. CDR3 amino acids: CASNQEYSNQPQHF. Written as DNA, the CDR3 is TGTGCCAGCAACCAAGAGTATAGCAATCAGCCCCAGCATTTT.

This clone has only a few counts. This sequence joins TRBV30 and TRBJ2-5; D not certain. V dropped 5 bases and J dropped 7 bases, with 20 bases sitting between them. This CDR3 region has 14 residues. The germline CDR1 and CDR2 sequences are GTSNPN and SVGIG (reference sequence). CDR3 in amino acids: CAWDRMEPYGTQYF. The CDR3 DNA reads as TGTGCCTGGGATAGGATGGAGCCGTACGGGACCCAGTACTTC. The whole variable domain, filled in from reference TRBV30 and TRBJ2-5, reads SQTIHQWPATLVQPVGSPLSLECTVEGTSNPNLYWYRQAAGRGLQLLFYSVGIGQISSEVPQNLSASRPQDRQFILSSKKLLLSDSGFYLCAWDRMEPYGTQYFGPGTRLLVL.

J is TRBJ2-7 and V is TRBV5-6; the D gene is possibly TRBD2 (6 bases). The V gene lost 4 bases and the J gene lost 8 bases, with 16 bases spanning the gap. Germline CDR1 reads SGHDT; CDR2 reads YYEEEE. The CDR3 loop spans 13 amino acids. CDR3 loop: CASSRRGPNQQYF. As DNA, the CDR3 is TGTGCCAGCAGCCGGAGGGGACCCAACCAGCAGTACTTC.

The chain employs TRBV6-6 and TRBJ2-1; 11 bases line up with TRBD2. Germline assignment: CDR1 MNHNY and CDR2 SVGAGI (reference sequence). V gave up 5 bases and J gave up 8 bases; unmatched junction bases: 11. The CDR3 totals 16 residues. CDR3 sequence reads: CASSGGVAGGSYEQFF. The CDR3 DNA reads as TGTGCCAGCAGTGGAGGAGTAGCGGGGGGGAGTTATGAGCAGTTCTTC.